A single sample gave rise to the 32 T cell receptor beta chains below, sequenced in a study of cytomegalovirus exposure and HLA in healthy donors. PCR employed 60 Vbeta and 13 Jbeta primers. The data were produced by immunoSEQ multiplex PCR, yet TCRdb's version contains in-frame clones alone and is incomplete. The table lists 45,000 to 60,000 clones, 80% of them singletons. The specimen was PBMCs. The receptors shown here come from a man aged 25-45 years in good health and CMV-seropositive.

The V gene is TRBV2, the J gene TRBJ1-3, with TRBD1 as a possible D gene (6 bases). Trimming removed 6 bases from V and 4 bases from J, with 16 bases in between. Germline V gene data show CDR1 as SNHLY and CDR2 as FYNNEI. The length of the CDR3 is 15 residues. The CDR3 region is CASSVGQGTGNTIYF. In nucleotides, the CDR3 is TGTGCCAGCAGCGTGGGGCAGGGGACCGGAAACACCATATATTTT.

The genes are TRBV7-9 and TRBJ1-6; D is possibly TRBD1 (6 bases). CDR1 SEHNR and CDR2 FQNEAQ come from the germline V gene (reference sequence). Trimming cost V 8 bases and J 7 bases, with 21 bases left between them. The CDR3 is 16 residues long. Here the CDR3 DNA reads TGTGCCAGCTCTTACCGCCCGACAGGCCGAAATTCACCCCTCCACTTT. This sequence encodes CASSYRPTGRNSPLHF.

This clone was detected only once. The V call is TRBV27, the J call TRBJ1-2; 8 bases agree with TRBD1. J was trimmed by 5 bases and V by 4 bases; bases with no gene match: 9. CDR1 MNHEY and CDR2 SMNVEV come from the germline V gene (reference sequence). The CDR3 consists of 15 residues. The CDR3 protein is CASSSRQGLGYGYTF. The CDR3 DNA is TGTGCCAGCAGTTCACGACAGGGGCTAGGATATGGCTACACCTTC.

The chain links TRBV6-4 to TRBJ2-2; 8 bases map to TRBD1. Germline CDR1 is MRHNA and CDR2 is SNTAGT. V dropped 4 bases and J dropped 5; count of bases not matched to a gene: 6. The CDR3 covers 15 residues. The CDR3 coding sequence is TGTGCCAGCAGTGCCCAGGGGGCAGGGACCGGGGAGCTGTTTTTT. This translates into CASSAQGAGTGELFF.

The chain employs TRBV6-5 and TRBJ1-1; TRBD1 aligns across 10 bases. V shed 6 bases and J 5 bases; nucleotides not matched to a gene: 9. Germline loops: CDR1 MNHEY, CDR2 SVGAGI. This CDR3 is built from 15 residues. This CDR3 is CASRTGGFSGTEAFF. The CDR3 coding sequence is TGTGCCAGCAGGACAGGGGGCTTTAGTGGGACTGAAGCTTTCTTT.

The chain recombines TRBV19 with TRBJ1-5; 9 bases are a match to TRBD1. The CDR3 consists of 16 residues. Germline CDR1 LNHDA, CDR2 SQIVND (reference sequence). With 3 bases clipped from V and 5 bases from J, the junction kept 8 bases outside the gene matches. DNA for the CDR3: TGTGCCAGTAGTATGGGCACAGGGGGCTTTTATCAGCCCCAGCATTTT. Residues: CASSMGTGGFYQPQHF.

This chain joins TRBV2 and TRBJ2-5; the D gene is possibly TRBD2 (7 bases). Germline V CDR1 and CDR2: SNHLY, FYNNEI. V dropped 7 bases and J dropped 1 base, with 13 bases sitting between them. The CDR3 covers 14 residues. The CDR3 spells CASTMGGPQETQYF. In DNA form, the CDR3 reads TGTGCCAGCACCATGGGGGGGCCCCAAGAGACCCAGTACTTC.

V gene TRBV7-9 combines with J gene TRBJ1-3; D may be TRBD1 (5 bases). This CDR3 region has 13 residues. V lost 3 bases, J lost 4 bases, and 7 bases lay in between. Looked up from germline, CDR1 is SEHNR and CDR2 is FQNEAQ (reference sequence). Here the CDR3 reads CASSLTAGNTIYF. CDR3 nucleotide sequence: TGTGCCAGCAGCTTGACAGCAGGAAACACCATATATTTT.

CDR3 coding DNA: TGTGCCTGGACTTTTGACAGCTACAATGAGCAGTTCTTC. Translated: CAWTFDSYNEQFF. The chain uses TRBV30 and TRBJ2-1; D is possibly TRBD1 (5 bases). V shed 4 bases and J shed 3 bases, with 10 bases lying between them. The germline V gene has CDR1 GTSNPN and CDR2 SVGIG (reference sequence). There are 13 residues in the CDR3.

The V call is TRBV5-1, the J call TRBJ1-1, with 7 nucleotides matching TRBD1. Losses at the gene ends were 4 bases for V and 7 bases for J; bases not matched to a gene: 4. CDR3 length: 12 residues. The germline gives CDR1 SGHRS, CDR2 YFSETQ. The CDR3 DNA sequence: TGCGCCAGCAGCCTGGGACAGTTTGAAGCTTTCTTT. Protein sequence: CASSLGQFEAFF.

The CDR3 nucleotides are TGTGCCAGCAGCTTAACGGCCCAGTACGAGCAGTACTTC. This encodes CASSLTAQYEQYF. This rearrangement joins TRBV7-3 to TRBJ2-7; D is ambiguous. V was pared by 0 bases and J by 4 bases, with 7 bases between. This CDR3 is 13 amino acids long. Germline CDR1 is SGHTA and CDR2 is FQGTGA.

The rearrangement joins TRBV2 to TRBJ2-1; a weak D match, TRBD2 (5 bases). Looked up from germline, CDR1 is SNHLY and CDR2 is FYNNEI. Trimming took off 1 base at V and 12 bases at J, with 13 bases between the two ends. The CDR3 loop spans 13 amino acids. The CDR3 region is CASSEVLASGQFF. CDR3 coding DNA: TGTGCCAGCAGTGAAGTTTTAGCGAGCGGGCAGTTCTTC.

This clone was seen just once. The J gene is TRBJ2-7, the V gene TRBV29-1, with 9 bases lining up with TRBD2. With V trimmed by 2 bases and J by 6 bases, 5 bases remained unmatched. CDR1 is SQVTM and CDR2 is ANQGSEA in the germline V gene. The length of the CDR3 is 13 residues. This CDR3 reads CSVEPGTSPEQYF. The CDR3, as DNA: TGCAGCGTTGAACCCGGGACTAGCCCCGAGCAGTACTTC.

This chain links TRBV2 with TRBJ2-4; 12 bases map to TRBD2. The junction had 12 bases not matched to a gene; V was cut back by 2 bases and J by 7 bases. Per the germline V gene, CDR1 is SNHLY and CDR2 is FYNNEI. The CDR3 consists of 18 residues. CDR3 DNA: TGTGCCAGCAGTGAACTGGCTAGCGGGGGGGCCTCAGGGAACATTCAGTACTTC. Protein product: CASSELASGGASGNIQYF.

As regards this clone: Other DNA sequences in the sample encode the same CDR3. The chain carries TRBV28 and TRBJ1-6, with 7 bases identical to TRBD1. Germline CDR1 and CDR2: MDHEN and SYDVKM. V trimming: 4 bases; J trimming: 2 bases; junction bases outside the gene matches: 2. The CDR3 extends over 15 amino acids. The CDR3 spells CASSSGTAYNSPLHF. CDR3 DNA sequence: TGTGCCAGCAGTTCCGGGACAGCCTATAATTCACCCCTCCACTTT.

The chain recombines TRBV2 with TRBJ2-2; no clear D gene. CDR1 and CDR2 (germline): SNHLY, FYNNEI. V lost 4 bases and J 2 bases, leaving 5 bases between the germline ends. The CDR3 contains 13 residues. The CDR3 DNA follows: TGTGCCAGCAGTGTCGGTAACACCGGGGAGCTGTTTTTT. Its translation: CASSVGNTGELFF.

This clone was recorded once. The rearrangement uses TRBV9 and TRBJ2-2; 7 bases align to TRBD2. The CDR3 runs 16 residues. The trim removed 0 bases at V and 0 bases at J, leaving 2 bases unmatched. Germline values: CDR1 SGDLS, CDR2 YYNGEE. CDR3 residues: CASSVGGLPNTGELFF. In DNA, the CDR3 is TGTGCCAGCAGCGTAGGGGGACTACCGAACACCGGGGAGCTGTTTTTT.

The chain recombines TRBV7-9 with TRBJ2-4; 7 bases line up with TRBD1. The CDR3 is made up of 18 amino acids. Per the germline V gene, CDR1 is SEHNR and CDR2 is FQNEAQ (reference sequence). The V segment lost 0 bases and the J segment 2 bases; nucleotides outside the gene matches: 10. CDR3 sequence (DNA): TGTGCCAGCAGCTTAGCTTCCGGGACAGACCCCTCCAAAAACATTCAGTACTTC. This encodes CASSLASGTDPSKNIQYF.

The rearrangement joins TRBV7-9 to TRBJ1-6, with 8 nucleotides matching TRBD1. This CDR3 region has 15 residues. The V gene's germline CDR1 is SEHNR and CDR2 FQNEAQ (reference sequence). Trimming at V came to 4 bases and at J to 7 bases, leaving 6 bases not matched to a gene. CDR3 sequence (DNA): TGTGCCAGCAGCTCCTCACAGGGGGTGAATTCACCCCTCCACTTT. Translation gives CASSSSQGVNSPLHF.

The chain couples TRBV30 to TRBJ2-6, with D maybe TRBD1 (6 bases). The germline CDR1 and CDR2 sequences are GTSNPN and SVGIG (reference sequence). The V and J ends lost 0 bases and 4 bases respectively, with 10 bases between them. The CDR3 consists of 15 residues. In DNA, the CDR3 is TGTGCCTGGAGTGTCCAGGGGACCGGGGCCAACGTCCTGACTTTC. Its translation is CAWSVQGTGANVLTF.

The genes are TRBV28 and TRBJ2-2; TRBD2 is a possible D gene (5 bases). V was shortened by 7 bases and J by 1 base, with 13 bases between the two germline ends. Germline V gene data show CDR1 as MDHEN and CDR2 as SYDVKM. The CDR3 length is 15 residues. For the CDR3, the DNA is TGTGCCAGCAACACTCGGGGAAGGAACACCGGGGAGCTGTTTTTT. The encoded protein is CASNTRGRNTGELFF.

The gene calls are TRBV18 and TRBJ1-5; D unresolved. The ends were cut back, 3 bases at V and 3 bases at J, with 9 bases in the middle. The CDR3 is made up of 14 amino acids. Germline assignment: CDR1 KGHSH and CDR2 LQKENI. CDR3 bases: TGTGCCAGCTCACCCGGGGAAAACAATCAGCCCCAGCATTTT. Translation: CASSPGENNQPQHF.

The gene calls are TRBV10-2 and TRBJ1-2, with D hard to call. V lost 0 bases to trimming and J lost 7 bases, with 12 bases between them. The V gene's germline CDR1 is WSHSY and CDR2 SAAADI. The CDR3 spans 14 residues. CDR3 coding DNA: TGCGCCAGCAGTGAGTCTTCGGACTCGGCTGGCTACACCTTC. Protein sequence: CASSESSDSAGYTF.

Only a few counts were recorded for this clone. The rearrangement links TRBV13 to TRBJ2-7, with D tentatively TRBD1 (5 bases). Trimming cost V 6 bases and J 0 bases, with 12 bases left between them. CDR1 is PRHDT, CDR2 FYEKMQ, per germline (reference sequence). The CDR3 covers 14 residues. The CDR3 coding sequence is TGTGCCAGCAGGGCGCAGGGCCCCTCCTACGAGCAGTACTTC. Translating it yields CASRAQGPSYEQYF.

This sequence joins TRBV27 and TRBJ2-1, with TRBD2 matching 9 bases. This CDR3 has 18 amino acids. J gave up 2 bases and V 6 bases, and 14 bases lay outside the gene matches. Germline V gene data show CDR1 as MNHEY and CDR2 as SMNVEV (reference sequence). CDR3 DNA: TGTGCCAGCAGCCTACCCTTCCATAGCGGGGGTACCTACAATGAGCAGTTCTTC. Translating gives CASSLPFHSGGTYNEQFF.

The chain links TRBV5-1 to TRBJ1-1, with D hard to call. The CDR3 is 15 residues long. From germline, CDR1 is SGHRS and CDR2 YFSETQ. Trimming pared 0 bases from V and 1 base from J, leaving 10 bases between. The CDR3 here is CASSLVGPGNTEAFF. DNA for the CDR3: TGCGCCAGCAGCTTGGTTGGGCCCGGGAACACTGAAGCTTTCTTT.

This chain joins TRBV29-1 and TRBJ2-7; perhaps TRBD1 as D (5 bases). The CDR3 length is 13 residues. Germline CDR1 reads SQVTM; CDR2 reads ANQGSEA. Trimming removed 4 bases at V and 6 bases at J, with 16 bases between. In DNA, the CDR3 is TGCAGCGTTGTTTCAGGGTTCCTTGGCGAGCAGTACTTC. This encodes CSVVSGFLGEQYF.

The genes are TRBV30 and TRBJ1-4; perhaps TRBD1 as D (6 bases). The germline V gene has CDR1 GTSNPN and CDR2 SVGIG (reference sequence). The CDR3 is 14 amino acids. The CDR3 region is CARTAGGPNEKLFF. Here the CDR3 DNA reads TGTGCGAGGACAGCCGGTGGACCTAATGAAAAACTGTTTTTT.

This clone appeared a single time. The chain has TRBV5-1 and TRBJ2-5, with TRBD1 matching over 9 bases. Looked up from germline, CDR1 is SGHRS and CDR2 is YFSETQ. The CDR3 totals 14 residues. V gave up 1 base and J gave up 5 bases; unmatched junction bases: 3. The CDR3 DNA sequence: TGCGCCAGCAGCTTGACAGGGGGCAGGGAGACCCAGTACTTC. Translating it yields CASSLTGGRETQYF. The full variable domain, completed using reference TRBV5-1 and TRBJ2-5, is KAGVTQTPRYLIKTRGQQVTLSCSPISGHRSVSWYQQTPGQGLQFLFEYFSETQRNKGNFPGRFSGRQFSNSRSEMNVSTLELGDSALYLCASSLTGGRETQYFGPGTRLLVL.

This chain connects TRBV7-3 to TRBJ2-5; 7 bases match TRBD2. CDR1 and CDR2 (germline): SGHTA, FQGTGA. V lost 5 bases to trimming and J lost 1 base; unmatched junction nucleotides: 7. The CDR3 spans 15 residues. Here the CDR3 DNA reads TGTGCCAGCAGCCTCGGGGGAGGGATCCAAGAGACCCAGTACTTC. Translating it yields CASSLGGGIQETQYF.

The J gene is TRBJ2-3, the V gene TRBV11-2; 10 bases match TRBD2. J lost 7 bases, V lost 5 bases, and 9 bases had no gene match. This CDR3 is built from 15 residues. Germline lookup yields CDR1 SGHAT and CDR2 FQNNGV. CDR3 DNA sequence: TGTGCCAGCAGCCCTGCCACGACTAGCGGGCATACGCAGTATTTT. It encodes CASSPATTSGHTQYF.

The V gene is TRBV7-8, the J gene TRBJ1-1, with D possibly matching TRBD1 (6 bases). The CDR3 is 15 residues long. V was pared by 5 bases and J by 1 base, with 14 bases between. CDR1 is SGHVS and CDR2 is FQNEAQ in the germline V gene. For the CDR3, the DNA is TGTGCCAGCAGCCAAGCAGGACAGAGGAACACTGAAGCTTTCTTT. Translation: CASSQAGQRNTEAFF.